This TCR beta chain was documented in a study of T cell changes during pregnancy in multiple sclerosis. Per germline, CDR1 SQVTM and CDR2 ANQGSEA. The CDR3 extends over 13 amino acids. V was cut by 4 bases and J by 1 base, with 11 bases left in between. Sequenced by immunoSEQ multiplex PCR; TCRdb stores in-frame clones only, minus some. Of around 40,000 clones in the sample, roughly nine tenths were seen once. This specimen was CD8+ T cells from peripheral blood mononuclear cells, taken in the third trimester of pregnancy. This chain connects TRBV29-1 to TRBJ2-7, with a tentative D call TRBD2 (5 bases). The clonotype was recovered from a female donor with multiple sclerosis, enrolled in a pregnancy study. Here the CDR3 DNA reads TGCAGCGTTGTGTCCGGGATATCCTACGAGCAGTACTTC. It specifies CSVVSGISYEQYF.